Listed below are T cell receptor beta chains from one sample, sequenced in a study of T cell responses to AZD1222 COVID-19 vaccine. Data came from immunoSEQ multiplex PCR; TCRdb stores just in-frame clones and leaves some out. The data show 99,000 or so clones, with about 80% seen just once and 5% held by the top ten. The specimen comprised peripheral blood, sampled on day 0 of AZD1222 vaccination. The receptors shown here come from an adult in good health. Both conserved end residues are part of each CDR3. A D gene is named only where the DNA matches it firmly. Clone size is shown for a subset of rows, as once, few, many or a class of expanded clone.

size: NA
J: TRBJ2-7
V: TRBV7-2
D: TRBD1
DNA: TGTGCCAGCAGCTTAGACGGGACAGGCCCCTACGAGCAGTACTTC
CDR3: CASSLDGTGPYEQYF

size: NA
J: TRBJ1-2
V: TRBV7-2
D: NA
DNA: TGTGCCAGCAGCTTAGGCCCAGGGGAGGACGGCTACACCTTC
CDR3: CASSLGPGEDGYTF

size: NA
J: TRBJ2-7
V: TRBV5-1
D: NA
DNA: TGCGCCAGCACTATAACCGGGGATCCGAAGCTGTACTTC
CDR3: CASTITGDPKLYF

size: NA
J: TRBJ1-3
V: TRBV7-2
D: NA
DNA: TGTGCCAGCAGCCCTCTTGGGGGAAACACCATATATTTT
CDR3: CASSPLGGNTIYF

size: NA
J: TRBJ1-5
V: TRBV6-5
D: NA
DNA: TGTGCCAGCAGCCCGAAGTCAGGGCAGCCCCAGCATTTT
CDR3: CASSPKSGQPQHF

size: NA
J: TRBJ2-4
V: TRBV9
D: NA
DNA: TGTGCCAGCAGCGTAGGAAGTCAAAACATTCAGTACTTC
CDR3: CASSVGSQNIQYF

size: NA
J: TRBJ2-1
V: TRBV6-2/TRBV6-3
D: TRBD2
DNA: TGTGCCAGCAGCCGCGGACTAGACTTCTACAATGAGCAGTTCTTC
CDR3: CASSRGLDFYNEQFF

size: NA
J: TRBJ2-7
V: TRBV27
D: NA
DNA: TGTGCCAGCAGTAACAGCTACGCGAGCTCCTACGAGCAGTACTTC
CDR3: CASSNSYASSYEQYF

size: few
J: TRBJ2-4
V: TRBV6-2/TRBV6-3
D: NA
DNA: TGTGCCAGCAGTTACTCAAATTCAGGGGCGGACATTCAGTACTTC
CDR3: CASSYSNSGADIQYF

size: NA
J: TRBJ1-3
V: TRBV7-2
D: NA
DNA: TGTGCCAGCAGCTTAGAGGGCCTATCCTCTGGAAACACCATATATTTT
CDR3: CASSLEGLSSGNTIYF

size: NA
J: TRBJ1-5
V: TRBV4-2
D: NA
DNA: TGTGCCAGCAGCCAAGGCCCGGGGACTAGTCAGCCCCAGCATTTT
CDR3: CASSQGPGTSQPQHF

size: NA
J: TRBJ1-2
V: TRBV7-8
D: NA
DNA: TGTGCCAGCAGCTTATCAGGGCTTGCCTATGGCTACACCTTC
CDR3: CASSLSGLAYGYTF

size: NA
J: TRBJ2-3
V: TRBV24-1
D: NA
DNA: TGTGCCACCAGTGATTTAGGGGATACGCAGTATTTT
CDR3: CATSDLGDTQYF

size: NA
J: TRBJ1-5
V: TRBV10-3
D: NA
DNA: TGTGCCATCAGTCAGGGTGAAAGCAGCAATCAGCCCCAGCATTTT
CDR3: CAISQGESSNQPQHF

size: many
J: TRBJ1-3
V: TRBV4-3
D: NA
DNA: TGCGCCAGCAGCCAAGAAGTGGGAAACACCATATATTTT
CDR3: CASSQEVGNTIYF

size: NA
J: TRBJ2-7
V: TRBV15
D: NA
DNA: TGTGCCACCAGCAGAGATAGGTTAGGCTACGAGCAGTACTTC
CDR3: CATSRDRLGYEQYF

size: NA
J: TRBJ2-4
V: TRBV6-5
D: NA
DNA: TGTGCCAGCAGTTACTCGCCAGGGAGCATTCAGTACTTC
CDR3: CASSYSPGSIQYF

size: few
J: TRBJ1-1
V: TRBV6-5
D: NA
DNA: TGTGCCAGCAGTTACTTGAGGTCCAGCCCTGAAGCTTTCTTT
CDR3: CASSYLRSSPEAFF

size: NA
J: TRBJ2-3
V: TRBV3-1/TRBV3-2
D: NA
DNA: TGTGCCAGCAGCCCGGGACGAAGCACAGATACGCAGTATTTT
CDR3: CASSPGRSTDTQYF

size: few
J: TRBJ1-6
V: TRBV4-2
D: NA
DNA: TGTGCCAGCAGCCAAGAGAGCTCCTATAATTCACCCCTCCACTTT
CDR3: CASSQESSYNSPLHF

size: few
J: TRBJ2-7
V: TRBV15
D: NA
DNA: TGTGCCACCAGCAGGACGGCCTACTACGAGCAGTACTTC
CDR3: CATSRTAYYEQYF

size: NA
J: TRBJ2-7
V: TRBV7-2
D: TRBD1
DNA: TGTGCCAGCAGCTGGGGCAGGGGGTTGCGTAGCGAGCAGTACTTC
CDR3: CASSWGRGLRSEQYF

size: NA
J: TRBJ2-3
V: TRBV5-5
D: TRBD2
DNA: TGTGCCAGCAGCTTCTATAGCGGGGGACCCACGGATACGCAGTATTTT
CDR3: CASSFYSGGPTDTQYF

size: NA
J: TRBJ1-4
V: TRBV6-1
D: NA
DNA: TGTGCCAGCAGTGAAGCGCGACAGAATAATGAAAAACTGTTTTTT
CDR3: CASSEARQNNEKLFF

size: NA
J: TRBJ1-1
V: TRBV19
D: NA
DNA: TGTGCCAGTAGTATCGGCCGGCTAGGAAATGGTTTCTTT
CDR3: CASSIGRLGNGFF

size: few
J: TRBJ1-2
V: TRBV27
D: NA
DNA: TGTGCCAGCAGTCAAGGGGGTAACTATGGCTACACCTTC
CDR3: CASSQGGNYGYTF

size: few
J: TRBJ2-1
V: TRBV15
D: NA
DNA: TGTGCCACCAGCAGAGATCGTCTTTCGTGGGGCAATGAGCAGTTCTTC
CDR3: CATSRDRLSWGNEQFF

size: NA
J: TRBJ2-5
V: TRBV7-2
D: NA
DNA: TGTGCCAGCAGCCAAGCAGGTGGGCAAGAGACCCAGTACTTC
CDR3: CASSQAGGQETQYF

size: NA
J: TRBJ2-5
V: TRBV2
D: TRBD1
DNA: TGTGCCAGCAGTGAACAAGGGGGCGGAGAGACCCAGTACTTC
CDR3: CASSEQGGGETQYF

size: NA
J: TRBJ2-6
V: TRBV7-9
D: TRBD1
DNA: TGTGCCAGCAGCTCCGACAGGGTACGGTTCGTCCTGACTTTC
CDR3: CASSSDRVRFVLTF

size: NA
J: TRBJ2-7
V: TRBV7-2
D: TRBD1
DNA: TGTGCCAGCAGCTTTTCAGGGGGCGACTACGAGCAGTACTTC
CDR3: CASSFSGGDYEQYF

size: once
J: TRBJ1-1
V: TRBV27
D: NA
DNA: TGTGCCAGCAGTCTTTGGGGGTACACTGAAGCTTTCTTT
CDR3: CASSLWGYTEAFF

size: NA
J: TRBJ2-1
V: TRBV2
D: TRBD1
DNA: TGTGCCAGCAGTGAACAGGGGGCTCTGTATGAGCAGTTCTTC
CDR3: CASSEQGALYEQFF

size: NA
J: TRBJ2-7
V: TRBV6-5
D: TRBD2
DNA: TGTGCCAGCAGGGTCCCGGGACTAGGAGTCGAGCAGTACTTC
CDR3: CASRVPGLGVEQYF

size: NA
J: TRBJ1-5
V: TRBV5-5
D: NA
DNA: TGTGCCAGCAGCTCGGGACCGATTAATGAGCCCCAGCATTTT
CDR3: CASSSGPINEPQHF

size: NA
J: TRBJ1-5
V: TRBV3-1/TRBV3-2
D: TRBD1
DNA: TGTGCCAGCAGCCAAGGTTACAGGGGTCAGCCCCAGCATTTT
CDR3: CASSQGYRGQPQHF

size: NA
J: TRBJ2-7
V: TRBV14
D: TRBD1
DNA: TGTGCCAGCAGCCAAGGGGTGACAGGGGGATACGAGCAGTACTTC
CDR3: CASSQGVTGGYEQYF

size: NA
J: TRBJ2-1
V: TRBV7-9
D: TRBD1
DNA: TGTGCCAGCAGCTTCGGGACAGGGGGCGCAGAAGAGCAGTTCTTC
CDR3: CASSFGTGGAEEQFF

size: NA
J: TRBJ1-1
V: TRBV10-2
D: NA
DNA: TGCGCCAGCAGTGATCGCAGGGCCGCGATGAACACTGAAGCTTTCTTT
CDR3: CASSDRRAAMNTEAFF

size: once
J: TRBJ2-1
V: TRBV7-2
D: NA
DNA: TGTGCCAGCAGCCCCAACTATAGGGGGGTCTCCTACAATGAGCAGTTCTTC
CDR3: CASSPNYRGVSYNEQFF

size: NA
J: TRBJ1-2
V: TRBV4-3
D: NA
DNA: TGCGCCAGCAGCCAAGATGTTTCCTCTGGCTATGGCTACACCTTC
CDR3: CASSQDVSSGYGYTF

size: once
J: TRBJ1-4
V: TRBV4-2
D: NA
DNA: TGTGCCAGCAGCCCAAGAGCGGGGGCAACTAATGAAAAACTGTTTTTT
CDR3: CASSPRAGATNEKLFF

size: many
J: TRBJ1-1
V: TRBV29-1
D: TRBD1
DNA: TGCAGCGTCACTCCCATTGGGACAGAGAACACTGAAGCTTTCTTT
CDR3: CSVTPIGTENTEAFF

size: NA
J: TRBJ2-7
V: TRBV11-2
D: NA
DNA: TGTGCCAGCAGCTTAGTACCCGGAATGGGCCACGAGCAGTACTTC
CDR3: CASSLVPGMGHEQYF

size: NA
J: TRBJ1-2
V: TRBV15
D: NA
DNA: TGTGCCACCAGCAGAGTTCCAGGTAGCAACTATGGCTACACCTTC
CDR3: CATSRVPGSNYGYTF

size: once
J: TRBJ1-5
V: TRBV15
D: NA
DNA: TGTGCCACCAGCAGAGACCAGGGACAGCCCCAGCATTTT
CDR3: CATSRDQGQPQHF

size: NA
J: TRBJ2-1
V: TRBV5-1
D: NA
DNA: TGCGCCAGCAGCTTGGGACCTCACAATGAGCAGTTCTTC
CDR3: CASSLGPHNEQFF

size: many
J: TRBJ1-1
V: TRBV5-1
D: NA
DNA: TGCGCCAGCAGCTTGGGGGCGCGGGGCACTGAAGCTTTCTTT
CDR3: CASSLGARGTEAFF

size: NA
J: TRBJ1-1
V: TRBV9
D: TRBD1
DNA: TGTGCCAGCAGCGGGAGGACAGGGAACACTGAAGCTTTCTTT
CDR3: CASSGRTGNTEAFF

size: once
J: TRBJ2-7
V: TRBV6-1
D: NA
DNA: TGTGCCAGCAGTGAAAGCCGCCAGCTTCCCTACGAGCAGTACTTC
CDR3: CASSESRQLPYEQYF